This T cell receptor beta chain was identified in a study of PD-L1 blockade in urothelial cancer. This sample's time point: pretreatment peripheral blood. Sequencing was performed with immunoSEQ multiplex PCR; in TCRdb, only in-frame clones are kept and a portion is missing. The sample includes about 76,000 clones, roughly 90% seen only once; the top ten take 3.5% to 5.5%. The CDR3 is 11 residues long. CDR1 DFQATT and CDR2 SNEGSKA come from the germline V gene (reference sequence). Trimming shortened V by 6 bases and J by 8 bases, and 11 bases separated the two germline ends. The source material was PBMCs, sampled around atezolizumab (anti-PD-L1) treatment. This TCR was recovered from a man aged 65-85 years with urothelial cancer. The chain carries TRBV20-1 and TRBJ2-1; D not certain. The CDR3 nucleotides read TGCAGTGCAGGCCCAGGTCATGAGCAGTTCTTC. Translating gives CSAGPGHEQFF.